A selection of T cell receptor beta chains follows, all from one sample in a study of identical twins. MiXCR, applied by TCRdb to the 5' RACE reads, yields one record per CDR3 protein. The sample shows some 710,000 distinct CDR3 sequences, around 5.7% of them seen only once. The specimen was naive T cells sorted from blood. All receptors come from a young man in good health. Both conserved end residues are part of each CDR3.

CDR3aa: CASSLGPGRSTEAFF; len: 15; v_gene: TRBV5-1; j_gene: TRBJ1-1
CDR3aa: CASTQDLDSLGYTF; len: 14; v_gene: TRBV5-5; j_gene: TRBJ1-2
CDR3aa: CASSAQGVLAGYTDTQYF; len: 18; v_gene: TRBV5-1; j_gene: TRBJ2-3
CDR3aa: CASSEGRTSNYGYTF; len: 15; v_gene: TRBV25-1; j_gene: TRBJ1-2
CDR3aa: CASSQGRDRGQETQYF; len: 16; v_gene: TRBV7-3; j_gene: TRBJ2-5
CDR3aa: CSVTRGREQFF; len: 11; v_gene: TRBV20-1; j_gene: TRBJ2-1
CDR3aa: CSARVPPGLAGGEQYF; len: 16; v_gene: TRBV20-1; j_gene: TRBJ2-7
CDR3aa: CASSVFEGVIETDTQYF; len: 17; v_gene: TRBV9; j_gene: TRBJ2-3
CDR3aa: CASSSTVILYEQYF; len: 14; v_gene: TRBV12-3/TRBV12-4; j_gene: TRBJ2-7
CDR3aa: CASSDQRVSYEQYF; len: 14; v_gene: TRBV11-2; j_gene: TRBJ2-7
CDR3aa: CATRGRDYEQYF; len: 12; v_gene: TRBV6-6; j_gene: TRBJ2-7
CDR3aa: CASSLLGQLSEQYF; len: 14; v_gene: TRBV27; j_gene: TRBJ2-7
CDR3aa: CASSQDWDKPYGYTF; len: 15; v_gene: TRBV4-1; j_gene: TRBJ1-2
CDR3aa: CASSTKGRGAQYGYTF; len: 16; v_gene: TRBV19; j_gene: TRBJ1-2
CDR3aa: CASSLDRPSAGSPLHF; len: 16; v_gene: TRBV7-3; j_gene: TRBJ1-6
CDR3aa: CASSTTGTGASIQYF; len: 15; v_gene: TRBV5-1; j_gene: TRBJ2-4
CDR3aa: CASSLPGQAGVKAFF; len: 15; v_gene: TRBV28; j_gene: TRBJ1-1
CDR3aa: CASSKLADLNTEAFF; len: 15; v_gene: TRBV21-1; j_gene: TRBJ1-1
CDR3aa: CASGQGARETQYF; len: 13; v_gene: TRBV5-1; j_gene: TRBJ2-5
CDR3aa: CASSLARSGEFF; len: 12; v_gene: TRBV7-9; j_gene: TRBJ2-1
CDR3aa: CASDYGRDYNEQFF; len: 14; v_gene: TRBV23-1; j_gene: TRBJ2-1
CDR3aa: CASSLGDRRNTGELFF; len: 16; v_gene: TRBV12-3/TRBV12-4; j_gene: TRBJ2-2
CDR3aa: CASSLGLAGEYEQFF; len: 15; v_gene: TRBV5-6; j_gene: TRBJ2-1
CDR3aa: CASSHPDGSTWETQYF; len: 16; v_gene: TRBV11-2; j_gene: TRBJ2-5
CDR3aa: CASSSGGPTEAFF; len: 13; v_gene: TRBV5-1; j_gene: TRBJ1-1
CDR3aa: CATSDLTGTGTNEQFF; len: 16; v_gene: TRBV24-1; j_gene: TRBJ2-1
CDR3aa: CATWGANTGELFF; len: 13; v_gene: TRBV15; j_gene: TRBJ2-2